A selection of T cell receptor beta chains follows, all from one sample in a study of T cell changes during pregnancy in multiple sclerosis. Profiling relied on immunoSEQ multiplex PCR, and the TCRdb table lists in-frame clones only, not all of them. The sample has over 80,000 clones; around 95% are singletons. The sequencing here drew on peripheral blood, taken in the third trimester of pregnancy. Receptor source: a female donor in good health, enrolled as a control in a pregnancy study. CDR3s include the opening cysteine and the closing phenylalanine or tryptophan. The D gene is left open where the match is weak. Only part of the rows carry a size: once, few, many, or a class if the clone is expanded.

len: 14
d_gene: TRBD2
j_gene: TRBJ2-1
v_gene: TRBV27
abundance: NA
CDR3nt: TGTGCCAGCAGTTTAAGTCTAGCGGGGCCCGAGCAGTTCTTC
CDR3aa: CASSLSLAGPEQFF

len: 15
d_gene: NA
j_gene: TRBJ2-1
v_gene: TRBV11-3
abundance: NA
CDR3nt: TGTGCCAGCAGCTCCACCGGGACATCGCGAGGAGAGCAGTTCTTC
CDR3aa: CASSSTGTSRGEQFF

len: 18
d_gene: TRBD1
j_gene: TRBJ1-6
v_gene: TRBV28
abundance: NA
CDR3nt: TGTGCCAGCAGTCCCCCCCGACAGGGAAGCTCCTATAATTCACCCCTCCACTTT
CDR3aa: CASSPPRQGSSYNSPLHF

len: 14
d_gene: TRBD1
j_gene: TRBJ2-7
v_gene: TRBV7-8
abundance: NA
CDR3nt: TGTGCCAGCAGCGCACAGGGGGGTTCAGGGTTCGAGTACTTC
CDR3aa: CASSAQGGSGFEYF

len: 13
d_gene: NA
j_gene: TRBJ2-7
v_gene: TRBV10-3
abundance: NA
CDR3nt: TGTGCCATCAGTGTAGCAAGGTCCTACGAGCAGTACTTC
CDR3aa: CAISVARSYEQYF

len: 16
d_gene: NA
j_gene: TRBJ2-1
v_gene: TRBV27
abundance: once
CDR3nt: TGTGCCAGCAGTTTATATGCGGGGACGTCCTACAATGAGCAGTTCTTC
CDR3aa: CASSLYAGTSYNEQFF

len: 15
d_gene: NA
j_gene: TRBJ2-2
v_gene: TRBV28
abundance: once
CDR3nt: TGTGCCAGTATCAGGACACCTAAGAACACCGGGGAGCTGTTTTTT
CDR3aa: CASIRTPKNTGELFF

len: 16
d_gene: NA
j_gene: TRBJ1-5
v_gene: TRBV5-5
abundance: NA
CDR3nt: TGTGCCAGCAGCTTGGGGGCTTTCGAGATCAATCAGCCCCAGCATTTT
CDR3aa: CASSLGAFEINQPQHF

len: 15
d_gene: NA
j_gene: TRBJ1-5
v_gene: TRBV15
abundance: NA
CDR3nt: TGTGCCACCAGCAGGTCGGGGGGGCCGGATCAGCCCCAGCATTTT
CDR3aa: CATSRSGGPDQPQHF

len: 18
d_gene: TRBD2
j_gene: TRBJ2-1
v_gene: TRBV2
abundance: NA
CDR3nt: TGTGCCAGCAGCCAATTTAGGGATAGCGGGGTTTCCTACAATGAGCAGTTCTTC
CDR3aa: CASSQFRDSGVSYNEQFF

len: 14
d_gene: TRBD2
j_gene: TRBJ2-3
v_gene: TRBV5-4
abundance: once
CDR3nt: TGTGCCAGCAGCCGGGGACTAGCCACAGATACGCAGTATTTT
CDR3aa: CASSRGLATDTQYF

len: 15
d_gene: TRBD2
j_gene: TRBJ2-1
v_gene: TRBV10-3
abundance: NA
CDR3nt: TGTGCCATCAGTGGGGGGCTAGCGGGAACAGATGAGCAGTTCTTC
CDR3aa: CAISGGLAGTDEQFF

len: 10
d_gene: NA
j_gene: TRBJ1-3
v_gene: TRBV6-1
abundance: NA
CDR3nt: TGTGCCAGCAGCCTACACACCATATATTTT
CDR3aa: CASSLHTIYF

len: 15
d_gene: NA
j_gene: TRBJ2-6
v_gene: TRBV6-1
abundance: NA
CDR3nt: TGTGCCAGCAGTGACGGCGGCTCTGGGGCCAACGTCCTGACTTTC
CDR3aa: CASSDGGSGANVLTF

len: 17
d_gene: TRBD2
j_gene: TRBJ2-1
v_gene: TRBV9
abundance: NA
CDR3nt: TGTGCCAGCAGCCCCCAACCTCGGGAGGTCGGGATGCGGGAGCAGTTCTTC
CDR3aa: CASSPQPREVGMREQFF

len: 14
d_gene: NA
j_gene: TRBJ2-3
v_gene: TRBV19
abundance: NA
CDR3nt: TGTGCCAGTAGTATTCGGGGGGCCGGAGATACGCAGTATTTT
CDR3aa: CASSIRGAGDTQYF

len: 15
d_gene: TRBD2
j_gene: TRBJ2-2
v_gene: TRBV6-5
abundance: NA
CDR3nt: TGTGCCAGCAGTTACTCGTGGGGGAGGGCCGGGGAGCTGTTTTTT
CDR3aa: CASSYSWGRAGELFF

len: 15
d_gene: NA
j_gene: TRBJ2-7
v_gene: TRBV27
abundance: once
CDR3nt: TGTGCCAGCAGTTTAGCCGGAGGGCGGCCCTACGAGCAGTACTTC
CDR3aa: CASSLAGGRPYEQYF

len: 14
d_gene: TRBD1
j_gene: TRBJ2-7
v_gene: TRBV5-1
abundance: once
CDR3nt: TGCGCCAGCAGCCCGGGGACAGGAGGTTACGAGCAGTACTTC
CDR3aa: CASSPGTGGYEQYF

len: 13
d_gene: TRBD1
j_gene: TRBJ2-7
v_gene: TRBV6-5
abundance: once
CDR3nt: TGTGCCAGCAGTCAGGGACAGCTGTACGAGCAGTACTTC
CDR3aa: CASSQGQLYEQYF

len: 16
d_gene: NA
j_gene: TRBJ1-4
v_gene: TRBV7-9
abundance: NA
CDR3nt: TGTGCCAGCAGCTTAGCGTTGGGGAGGGAGGAGGAAAAACTGTTTTTT
CDR3aa: CASSLALGREEEKLFF

len: 13
d_gene: NA
j_gene: TRBJ1-1
v_gene: TRBV10-3
abundance: NA
CDR3nt: TGTGCCATCAGTAAGGAGGGCACCATTGAAGCTTTCTTT
CDR3aa: CAISKEGTIEAFF

len: 15
d_gene: TRBD1
j_gene: TRBJ2-7
v_gene: TRBV4-1
abundance: NA
CDR3nt: TGCGCCAGCAGACCGGGACAGGGGATGTCTAGGGAGCAGTACTTC
CDR3aa: CASRPGQGMSREQYF

len: 16
d_gene: NA
j_gene: TRBJ1-4
v_gene: TRBV30
abundance: NA
CDR3nt: TGTGCCTGGAGTTCCCTGGGGCAGCAAACAAATGAAAAACTGTTTTTT
CDR3aa: CAWSSLGQQTNEKLFF

len: 15
d_gene: TRBD1
j_gene: TRBJ2-7
v_gene: TRBV6-5
abundance: NA
CDR3nt: TGTGCCAGCAGTTACATGAGACAGGGGGGCTACGAGCAGTACTTC
CDR3aa: CASSYMRQGGYEQYF

len: 14
d_gene: NA
j_gene: TRBJ1-2
v_gene: TRBV6-6
abundance: NA
CDR3nt: TGTGCCAGCAGTCGGGAAGGGTCAGCCTATGGCTACACCTTC
CDR3aa: CASSREGSAYGYTF

len: 14
d_gene: NA
j_gene: TRBJ2-4
v_gene: TRBV4-2
abundance: NA
CDR3nt: TGTGCCAGCAGCCAAGCGGGGAAGGGAAACATTCAGTACTTC
CDR3aa: CASSQAGKGNIQYF

len: 14
d_gene: NA
j_gene: TRBJ2-7
v_gene: TRBV28
abundance: NA
CDR3nt: TGTGCCAGCAGTCTCCTGACAGAAGCCTACGAGCAGTACTTC
CDR3aa: CASSLLTEAYEQYF

len: 16
d_gene: TRBD2
j_gene: TRBJ2-1
v_gene: TRBV7-6
abundance: NA
CDR3nt: TGTGCCAGCAGCCCGGTGGTAGCGGGAGGCAGAAATGAGCAGTTCTTC
CDR3aa: CASSPVVAGGRNEQFF

len: 13
d_gene: NA
j_gene: TRBJ2-1
v_gene: TRBV4-1
abundance: NA
CDR3nt: TGCGCCAGCAGCCAAGACGGTTACAATGAGCAGTTCTTC
CDR3aa: CASSQDGYNEQFF

len: 15
d_gene: NA
j_gene: TRBJ1-4
v_gene: TRBV5-1
abundance: NA
CDR3nt: TGCGCCAGCAGCTTGGTTGGCGGGAGTAATGAAAAACTGTTTTTT
CDR3aa: CASSLVGGSNEKLFF

len: 16
d_gene: NA
j_gene: TRBJ2-1
v_gene: TRBV5-1
abundance: NA
CDR3nt: TGCGCCAGCAGCTTCCTAGGGGCCCAGGTCTACAATGAGCAGTTCTTC
CDR3aa: CASSFLGAQVYNEQFF

len: 13
d_gene: NA
j_gene: TRBJ1-2
v_gene: TRBV2
abundance: NA
CDR3nt: TGTGCCAGCAGTGAGGGAGAGGCCTATGGCTACACCTTC
CDR3aa: CASSEGEAYGYTF

len: 19
d_gene: TRBD1
j_gene: TRBJ2-5
v_gene: TRBV9
abundance: NA
CDR3nt: TGTGCCAGCAGCCCAACCGGATTGCGAAACAGGGGGCGGGTGGAGACCCAGTACTTC
CDR3aa: CASSPTGLRNRGRVETQYF

len: 16
d_gene: TRBD1
j_gene: TRBJ1-2
v_gene: TRBV27
abundance: NA
CDR3nt: TGTGCCAGCAGCCTCGAGGGGGGGACAGGGGGCCCTGGCTACACCTTC
CDR3aa: CASSLEGGTGGPGYTF

len: 13
d_gene: NA
j_gene: TRBJ2-7
v_gene: TRBV25-1
abundance: once
CDR3nt: TGTGCCAGCAGTGGCGGGCGCCGTCGGGAGCAGTACTTC
CDR3aa: CASSGGRRREQYF

len: 16
d_gene: TRBD1
j_gene: TRBJ2-1
v_gene: TRBV4-1
abundance: few
CDR3nt: TGCGCCAGCAGCTTCCGGACAGGGGACGTCTACAATGAGCAGTTCTTC
CDR3aa: CASSFRTGDVYNEQFF

len: 17
d_gene: NA
j_gene: TRBJ2-1
v_gene: TRBV6-1
abundance: NA
CDR3nt: TGTGCCAGCAGTGAACGGGGGACCCGGTCTTTATACAATGAGCAGTTCTTC
CDR3aa: CASSERGTRSLYNEQFF

len: 14
d_gene: TRBD2
j_gene: TRBJ2-6
v_gene: TRBV7-7
abundance: NA
CDR3nt: TGTGCTAGCGGGGCAGGGTTTGGGGCCAACGTCCTGACTTTC
CDR3aa: CASGAGFGANVLTF

len: 13
d_gene: TRBD1
j_gene: TRBJ1-4
v_gene: TRBV29-1
abundance: NA
CDR3nt: TGCAGCGTTGGGACAGGAGTAAATGAAAAACTGTTTTTT
CDR3aa: CSVGTGVNEKLFF

len: 15
d_gene: TRBD1
j_gene: TRBJ1-2
v_gene: TRBV6-7
abundance: few
CDR3nt: TGTGCCAGCAGTAACCGACAGGGGGATGTCTATGGCTACACCTTC
CDR3aa: CASSNRQGDVYGYTF

len: 17
d_gene: NA
j_gene: TRBJ2-7
v_gene: TRBV27
abundance: NA
CDR3nt: TGTGCCAGCAGTTCGATTCGTAATTCGGGTCCCATCCTCGAGCAGTACTTC
CDR3aa: CASSSIRNSGPILEQYF

len: 13
d_gene: NA
j_gene: TRBJ1-2
v_gene: TRBV5-1
abundance: NA
CDR3nt: TGCGCCAGCAGCTTGGAAGGGGGGGATGGCTACACCTTC
CDR3aa: CASSLEGGDGYTF

len: 14
d_gene: NA
j_gene: TRBJ2-5
v_gene: TRBV7-9
abundance: NA
CDR3nt: TGTGCCAGCAGCTTAGCAAGACCAGGGGAGACCCAGTACTTC
CDR3aa: CASSLARPGETQYF

len: 16
d_gene: TRBD2
j_gene: TRBJ2-1
v_gene: TRBV28
abundance: NA
CDR3nt: TGTGCCAGCAGTGGAATGGGACTAGCGGGAGGCAATGAGCAGTTCTTC
CDR3aa: CASSGMGLAGGNEQFF

len: 15
d_gene: NA
j_gene: TRBJ2-7
v_gene: TRBV28
abundance: NA
CDR3nt: TGTGCCAGCAGTTCCCTCCTGACCGGGTCCTACGAGCAGTACTTC
CDR3aa: CASSSLLTGSYEQYF